This note documents a single T cell receptor beta chain sequence. Its target is unknown. Use of 60 Vbeta and 13 Jbeta primers characterized the PCR. TCRdb keeps only in-frame clones here, not all; method: immunoSEQ multiplex PCR. This repertoire includes about 200,000 clones. The sample belongs to a study of cytomegalovirus exposure and HLA in healthy donors. Study-level findings and limits: A missense variant in DCLRE1C was later tied to TCR beta V- and J-gene trimming.

Sequences were obtained from PBMCs. This sequence originates from a man aged 30 to 45 in good health and CMV-seronegative.

CDR3 DNA: TGTGCCAGCAGCCGACAGCGGGTGCGTGGAGGGGAGCTGTTTTTT. Its translation is CASSRQRVRGGELFF. The chain joins TRBV14 to TRBJ2-2; D may be TRBD2 (6 bases). The germline CDR1 and CDR2 sequences are SGHDN and FVKESK. V was clipped by 4 bases and J by 8 bases, with 17 bases between them. The CDR3 runs 15 residues. The entire variable domain, with the rest obtained from reference TRBV14 and TRBJ2-2, is as follows: EAGVTQFPSHSVIEKGQTVTLRCDPISGHDNLYWYRRVMGKEIKFLLHFVKESKQDESGMPNNRFLAERTGGTYSTLKVQPAELEDSGVYFCASSRQRVRGGELFFGEGSRLTVL.